This passage covers 13 T cell receptor beta chains from one sample sequenced in a study of breast tumors, draining lymph nodes, adjacent tissues (dated by TCRdb to 2016 to 2017). Library preparation employed multiplex PCR. Sequenced on an Illumina HiSeq 2000. The public reads were run again by TCRdb, first through fastp at Q25 and then through MiXCR, and only productive beta chains were kept. Rows are unified per CDR3 protein, each entry keeping the most common DNA and genes. This sample lists 85,000 to 120,000 distinct CDR3 sequences; more than 25% were detected once. The top ten clones comprise around 5.9% of the sample. The lymph node samples were taken from the axillary draining lymph nodes of breast cancer patients. The specimen was axillary lymph node tissue. The receptors shown here come from a female donor with breast cancer. Some clones in this sample may be carry-over from other donors' samples.

The chain is built from TRBV3-1 and TRBJ2-2; TRBD2 might be the D (6 bases). Germline lookup yields CDR1 LGHDT and CDR2 YNNKEL (reference sequence). Trimming took off 4 bases at V and 0 bases at J, with 21 bases between the two ends. The CDR3 consists of 19 residues. The CDR3 region is CASSRTTTLGGSNTGELFF. In DNA form, the CDR3 reads TGTGCCAGCAGCCGGACCACCACCTTGGGGGGATCGAACACCGGGGAGCTGTTTTTT.

The V call is TRBV7-9, the J call TRBJ2-3; 8 positions match TRBD2. V lost 0 bases, J lost 2 bases, and 4 bases stayed unmatched. The CDR3 has 16 amino acids. CDR1 is SEHNR, CDR2 FQNEAQ, per germline (reference sequence). The CDR3 nucleotides read TGTGCCAGCAGCTTAGCGCGCGGGAGGCCCACAGATACGCAGTATTTT. As protein: CASSLARGRPTDTQYF.

This clonotype was seen repeatedly, ten times or more. The gene calls are TRBV2 and TRBJ2-1; 7 positions agree with TRBD2. CDR1 SNHLY and CDR2 FYNNEI come from the germline V gene. CDR3 length: 16 amino acids. V dropped 7 bases and J dropped 1; count of bases not matched to a gene: 10. The CDR3 DNA reads as TGTGCCAGCACGGGGATGGGAGCGGGGTCCTACAATGAGCAGTTCTTC. Protein product: CASTGMGAGSYNEQFF.

This clonotype occurred a few times. A much larger clone differs by one base, so this may be a read error. The chain's CDR3 is CSASAGQGAPYGYTF. Written as DNA, the CDR3 is TGCAGTGCTAGCGCCGGACAGGGAGCCCCCTATGGCTACACCTTC. This chain uses TRBV20-1 with TRBJ1-2, with 8 bases lining up with TRBD1. The V segment lost 3 bases and the J segment 4 bases; nucleotides outside the gene matches: 10. The germline V gene has CDR1 DFQATT and CDR2 SNEGSKA (reference sequence). The CDR3 covers 15 residues.

This clonotype was observed a handful of times. Mismatch with germline at one junction end may stem from a read error. The CDR3 loop is CASSHSRAGATPDYEQYF. The CDR3 nucleotides are TGTGCCAGCAGTCACTCGCGTGCCGGGGCAACACCTGATTACGAGCAGTACTTC. The genes are TRBV6-2 or TRBV6-3 and TRBJ2-7; D possibly matches TRBD1 or TRBD2 (5 bases each). The CDR3 has 18 residues. Germline CDR1 reads MNHEY; CDR2 reads SVGEGT.

This clonotype was detected ten times or more. The genes are TRBV5-1 and TRBJ2-7, with 11 positions matching TRBD2. The CDR3 spans 17 residues. Germline values: CDR1 SGHRS, CDR2 YFSETQ. J was trimmed by 2 bases and V by 0 bases; bases with no gene match: 7. The CDR3, as DNA: TGCGCCAGCAGCTTGGGGGGTACTAGCGGGAGACCCTACGAGCAGTACTTC. This gives the protein CASSLGGTSGRPYEQYF.

This clonotype showed up many times. At one boundary the junction diverges from the germline segment, which might be a read error. The chain joins TRBV6-5 to TRBJ1-6; the match to TRBD1 covers 7 bases. Germline V gene data show CDR1 as MNHEY and CDR2 as SVGAGI. The CDR3 has 15 amino acids. The CDR3 is CASSHSTGEYSPLHF. In nucleotides, the CDR3 is TGTGCCAGCAGTCACTCTACAGGGGAGTATTCACCCCTCCACTTT.

This clonotype has a handful of counts. V is TRBV6-5 and J is TRBJ1-5, with TRBD1 as a possible D gene (5 bases). The CDR3 spans 15 residues. The V end lost 5 bases, the J end lost 0 bases, and 11 bases lay between the germline ends. Germline V gene sequence: CDR1 MNHEY, CDR2 SVGAGI. The DNA of the CDR3 is TGTGCCAGCAGTCACCTTCAGGGTAGCAATCAGCCCCAGCATTTT. Translation gives CASSHLQGSNQPQHF.

The sample holds many counts of this clonotype. The rearrangement joins TRBV30 to TRBJ1-4, with 7 bases that match TRBD1. This CDR3 spans 14 amino acids. V gave up 3 bases and J gave up 8 bases; unmatched junction bases: 9. CDR1 is GTSNPN, CDR2 SVGIG, per germline (reference sequence). CDR3 sequence (DNA): TGTGCCTGGAGGAACAGGGGACTTCGGGAAAAACTGTTTTTT. The encoded protein is CAWRNRGLREKLFF.

This clonotype was observed many times. It may be a read error: a sequence one base away is much more abundant. Since no conserved phenylalanine or tryptophan closes the CDR3, a read error is the likely cause. The rearrangement uses TRBV19 and TRBJ2-5; 7 nucleotides agree with TRBD2. The V gene end was trimmed by 3 bases and the J gene end by 5 bases; junction bases not matched to a gene: 12. CDR1 is LNHDA, CDR2 SQIVND, per germline (reference sequence). This CDR3 has 16 residues. CDR3 amino acids: CASSIRTGGGGETQYS. The CDR3 DNA follows: TGTGCCAGTAGTATTCGAACGGGAGGAGGTGGGGAGACCCAGTACTCC.

This chain joins TRBV20-1 and TRBJ1-4; no firm D call. The CDR3 sequence is 14 residues long. V gave up 1 base and J gave up 2 bases, with 8 bases separating them. The germline V gene has CDR1 DFQATT and CDR2 SNEGSKA (reference sequence). DNA for the CDR3: TGCAGTGCTAGAGTTGGGAAGACTAATGAAAAACTGTTTTTT. Protein sequence: CSARVGKTNEKLFF.

At least ten counts were recorded for this clonotype. CDR3 sequence (DNA): TGTGCCAGCAGCTTAGTGGCAGTACGGCAGTCTTACAATGAGCAGTTCTTC. Protein: CASSLVAVRQSYNEQFF. The chain uses TRBV11-2 and TRBJ2-1; D is ambiguous. Trimming shortened V by 1 base and J by 4 bases, and 17 bases separated the two germline ends. Per germline, CDR1 SGHAT and CDR2 FQNNGV. This CDR3 has 17 residues.

This clonotype occurred many times. The chain carries TRBV7-9 and TRBJ2-7; TRBD1 or TRBD2 may be the D gene (5 bases each). V was trimmed by 5 bases and J by 3 bases, leaving 20 bases between them. Germline V gene data show CDR1 as SEHNR and CDR2 as FQNEAQ (reference sequence). This CDR3 contains 16 residues. The CDR3 region is CASSLNYRDGYYEQYF. The CDR3 DNA sequence: TGTGCCAGCAGCCTAAATTACCGGGACGGATACTACGAGCAGTACTTC.